Below, 6 T cell receptor beta chains from the same sample are listed, as sequenced in a study of blood T cell repertoires in COVID-19. TCRdb keeps only in-frame clones here, not all; method: immunoSEQ multiplex PCR. Of 240,000 or so clones in the sample, about 80% are singletons; the top ten hold about 1.9%. The sequencing sample was made of peripheral blood. The receptors derive from a woman of 80 years or more with acute or convalescent COVID-19.

The rearrangement joins TRBV5-6 to TRBJ1-6; D possibly corresponds to TRBD1 (5 bases). This CDR3 comprises 15 residues. CDR1 is SGHDT and CDR2 is YYEEEE in the germline V gene. The V and J ends lost 2 bases and 3 bases respectively, with 9 bases between them. For the CDR3, the DNA is TGTGCCAGCAGCTTAGACAGAAGCTATAATTCACCCCTCCACTTT. Its protein is CASSLDRSYNSPLHF.

In DNA, the CDR3 is TGTGCCAGTAGTCCCGCGCGTGAGGGGGCCTACGAGCAGTACTTC. Encoded protein: CASSPAREGAYEQYF. The gene calls are TRBV19 and TRBJ2-7; D may be TRBD1 (6 bases). V lost 5 bases and J lost 2, with 16 bases in between. This CDR3 has 15 amino acids. Germline V lookup: CDR1 LNHDA, CDR2 SQIVND (reference sequence).

The genes are TRBV25-1 and TRBJ1-2, with D unclear. CDR3 length: 14 amino acids. Germline CDR1 and CDR2: MGHDK and SYGVNS. V lost 6 bases to trimming and J lost 2 bases, with 13 bases between them. CDR3 in amino acids: CASRESGQNYGYTF. The CDR3 DNA follows: TGTGCCAGCAGGGAAAGTGGGCAGAACTATGGCTACACCTTC.

V usage is TRBV4-1 and J usage is TRBJ1-5; D unclear. The CDR3 runs 17 residues. Trimming pared 0 bases from V and 6 bases from J, leaving 18 bases between. The germline CDR1 and CDR2 sequences are MGHRA and YSYEKL. CDR3 sequence reads: CASSQDALGSRGQPQHF. CDR3 DNA: TGCGCCAGCAGCCAAGATGCGTTGGGGAGTCGGGGTCAGCCCCAGCATTTT.

The chain carries TRBV28 and TRBJ2-1; tentatively, D is TRBD2 (7 bases). This CDR3 region has 13 residues. The germline V gene has CDR1 MDHEN and CDR2 SYDVKM. V was trimmed by 6 bases and J by 4 bases, leaving 10 bases between them. DNA for the CDR3: TGTGCCAGCAGAGGGGGAGGGTACAATGAGCAGTTCTTC. It encodes CASRGGGYNEQFF.

This clone was seen a few times. The rearrangement links TRBV6-5 to TRBJ1-2; D not certain. CDR1 and CDR2 (germline): MNHEY, SVGAGI. V gave up 6 bases and J gave up 8 bases, with 16 bases separating them. The CDR3 loop spans 13 amino acids. CDR3 region: CASSVTLPGGYTF. CDR3 sequence (DNA): TGTGCCAGCAGCGTAACACTCCCGGGGGGCTACACCTTC.